One and the same sample provided the 29 T cell receptor beta chains below, sequenced in a study of shared clonotypes between healthy human individuals. Naive CD8 cells, CD45RO-negative and positively selected for CCR7, excluded terminally differentiated effector memory CD45RA+ cells. Produced via immunoSEQ multiplex PCR; TCRdb's table is partial and in-frame only. The sample holds around 1,900,000 clones, around 93% seen once. The sequenced sample consisted of naive CD8+ T cells from PBMCs. Source of these receptors: a man younger than 30 in good health. Some clones in this sample may be carry-over from other donors' samples.

This clone was observed a single time. The chain uses TRBV27 and TRBJ1-5; D is undetermined. Germline V gene lookup returns CDR1 MNHEY and CDR2 SMNVEV (reference sequence). V was shortened by 5 bases and J by 0 bases, with 17 bases between the two germline ends. CDR3 size: 17 residues. CDR3 amino acids: CASSPVVGSYSNQPQHF. CDR3 DNA sequence: TGTGCCAGCAGTCCGGTTGTTGGAAGCTATAGCAATCAGCCCCAGCATTTT.

The rearrangement uses TRBV5-6 and TRBJ2-5; D might be TRBD1 (7 bases). Trimming stripped 3 bases from V and 4 bases from J, with 19 bases between. The CDR3 is 16 amino acids. The germline V gene encodes CDR1 SGHDT and CDR2 YYEEEE. The CDR3 region has the DNA TGTGCCAGCAGCTCTGACCGGGACTGGACAGGAGAGACCCAGTACTTC. Translated: CASSSDRDWTGETQYF.

This clone was recorded once. The chain employs TRBV4-2 and TRBJ1-1; TRBD1 aligns across 11 bases. The CDR3 contains 14 residues. Looked up from germline, CDR1 is LGHNA and CDR2 is YNFKEQ. V shed 4 bases and J 6 bases; nucleotides not matched to a gene: 4. CDR3 protein: CASSPGTGGSEAFF. DNA of the CDR3: TGTGCCAGCAGCCCTGGGACAGGGGGATCTGAAGCTTTCTTT.

The rearrangement links TRBV30 to TRBJ2-1; D might be TRBD1 or TRBD2, each matching 5 bases. The CDR3 sequence is 13 residues long. Germline V gene sequence: CDR1 GTSNPN, CDR2 SVGIG (reference sequence). The germline V and J ends were trimmed by 3 bases and 3 bases, with 9 bases remaining between them. The CDR3 nucleotides read TGTGCCTGGAGGAGGGGCGGCTACAATGAGCAGTTCTTC. Translation gives CAWRRGGYNEQFF.

V is TRBV4-1 and J is TRBJ2-7; D assignment may be TRBD1 or TRBD2 (5 bases each). V shed 4 bases and J shed 4 bases, with 20 bases lying between them. Germline CDR1 is MGHRA and CDR2 is YSYEKL. This CDR3 is 16 amino acids long. The CDR3 region is CASSPPRGGRGYEQYF. CDR3 DNA: TGCGCCAGCAGCCCCCCCCGTGGGGGAAGAGGATACGAGCAGTACTTC.

The V gene is TRBV5-6, the J gene TRBJ2-3, with 7 bases fitting TRBD2. The V gene end was trimmed by 4 bases and the J gene end by 2 bases; junction bases not matched to a gene: 10. The germline gives CDR1 SGHDT, CDR2 YYEEEE. The CDR3 covers 16 residues. The CDR3: CASSPLGGGFTDTQYF. The CDR3 DNA follows: TGTGCCAGCAGCCCTCTGGGGGGAGGGTTCACAGATACGCAGTATTTT.

This chain connects TRBV6-5 to TRBJ1-6; D unresolved. The CDR3 length is 16 residues. Germline lookup yields CDR1 MNHEY and CDR2 SVGAGI. V gave up 0 bases and J gave up 10 bases, with 16 bases separating them. The CDR3 nucleotides read TGTGCCAGCAGTTACTCGACGCCGAACTTAGGCTCACCCCTCCACTTT. Protein product: CASSYSTPNLGSPLHF.

The CDR3 bases are TGTGCCAGCAGTACTGGGACTAGCCCCCACGAGCAGTACTTC. Its protein is CASSTGTSPHEQYF. The rearrangement uses TRBV28 and TRBJ2-7; 9 positions match TRBD2. V lost 5 bases to trimming and J lost 5 bases; unmatched junction nucleotides: 7. Germline CDR1 and CDR2: MDHEN and SYDVKM. CDR3 length: 14 residues.

This chain uses TRBV28 with TRBJ2-7; D ambiguous. Germline CDR1 reads MDHEN; CDR2 reads SYDVKM. This CDR3 contains 14 residues. Between the trimmed V and J ends, which lost 1 base and 6 bases, there was a span of 13 bases. The CDR3 DNA sequence: TGTGCCAGCAGTTTATTCGACGTCGCGACCGAGCAGTACTTC. Amino acid sequence: CASSLFDVATEQYF.

The chain employs TRBV5-1 and TRBJ2-3; 8 bases agree with TRBD2. Trimming cost V 3 bases and J 2 bases; bases outside gene matches: 8. This CDR3 comprises 16 residues. Per the germline V gene, CDR1 is SGHRS and CDR2 is YFSETQ. The CDR3 DNA reads TGCGCCAGCAGCTCCACCGGGACTAGGTTCACAGATACGCAGTATTTT. Translating gives CASSSTGTRFTDTQYF. The whole variable domain, filled in from reference TRBV5-1 and TRBJ2-3, reads KAGVTQTPRYLIKTRGQQVTLSCSPISGHRSVSWYQQTPGQGLQFLFEYFSETQRNKGNFPGRFSGRQFSNSRSEMNVSTLELGDSALYLCASSSTGTRFTDTQYFGPGTRLTVL.

The chain is built from TRBV28 and TRBJ2-7; TRBD1 or TRBD2 may be the D gene (5 bases each). Germline CDR1 is MDHEN and CDR2 is SYDVKM. V was cut by 5 bases and J by 0 bases, with 26 bases left in between. This CDR3 is built from 19 residues. CDR3 sequence reads: CASSTAAIVYKGSSYEQYF. CDR3 nucleotide sequence: TGTGCCAGCAGTACGGCGGCTATAGTTTACAAGGGGAGCTCCTACGAGCAGTACTTC. The entire variable domain, with the rest obtained from reference TRBV28 and TRBJ2-7, is as follows: DVKVTQSSRYLVKRTGEKVFLECVQDMDHENMFWYRQDPGLGLRLIYFSYDVKMKEKGDIPEGYSVSREKKERFSLILESASTNQTSMYLCASSTAAIVYKGSSYEQYFGPGTRLTVT.

This chain joins TRBV6-1 and TRBJ1-1, with D possibly being TRBD1 (6 bases). This CDR3 has 14 residues. V lost 4 bases and J 4 bases, leaving 13 bases between the germline ends. Per the germline V gene, CDR1 is MNHNS and CDR2 is SASEGT. This CDR3 is CASSAQGGGTEAFF. As DNA, the CDR3 is TGTGCCAGCAGTGCACAGGGAGGAGGCACTGAAGCTTTCTTT.

The genes are TRBV28 and TRBJ1-4; D unclear. In germline, CDR1 is MDHEN, CDR2 SYDVKM. This CDR3 contains 15 residues. V lost 1 base, J lost 7 bases, and 13 bases lay in between. The CDR3 bases are TGTGCCAGCAGTTTATCGGTTCAGGTTGGTGAAAAACTGTTTTTT. Amino acids: CASSLSVQVGEKLFF.

This chain uses TRBV28 with TRBJ2-5; no definite D call. Germline V gives CDR1 MDHEN, CDR2 SYDVKM. The CDR3 covers 14 residues. V dropped 2 bases and J dropped 1 base, with 8 bases sitting between them. CDR3 region: CASSLVSSQETQYF. CDR3 coding DNA: TGTGCCAGCAGTTTAGTTTCCAGCCAAGAGACCCAGTACTTC.

The chain links TRBV7-6 to TRBJ2-3; no reliable D call. V gave up 3 bases and J gave up 5 bases, with 6 bases separating them. This CDR3 is built from 12 residues. Germline V gene sequence: CDR1 SGHVS, CDR2 FNYEAQ. CDR3 residues: CASSFEEDTQYF. In DNA form, the CDR3 reads TGTGCCAGCAGCTTTGAGGAAGATACGCAGTATTTT.

This clone was counted between two and nine times. The CDR3 DNA is TGTGCCAGCAGCGGTGGACAGGGGGCTGAAGCTTTCTTT. Protein: CASSGGQGAEAFF. V and J are TRBV9 and TRBJ1-1; 10 nucleotides line up with TRBD1. Trimming took 3 bases from V and 6 from J; bases not matched to a gene: 2. This CDR3 region has 13 residues. CDR1 is SGDLS, CDR2 YYNGEE, per germline. The complete variable domain, with remaining parts taken from reference TRBV9 and TRBJ1-1, reads DSGVTQTPKHLITATGQRVTLRCSPRSGDLSVYWYQQSLDQGLQFLIQYYNGEERAKGNILERFSAQQFPDLHSELNLSSLELGDSALYFCASSGGQGAEAFFGQGTRLTVV.

V is TRBV5-6 and J is TRBJ1-2, with TRBD1 identical over 7 bases. Germline V gene lookup returns CDR1 SGHDT and CDR2 YYEEEE. This CDR3 region has 16 residues. V trimming: 4 bases; J trimming: 8 bases; junction bases outside the gene matches: 17. Here the CDR3 DNA reads TGTGCCAGCAGCGGGATCGAGGGGGCGAGGATTCCAGGCTACACCTTC. This encodes CASSGIEGARIPGYTF.

J is TRBJ1-1 and V is TRBV7-2; TRBD1 might be the D (5 bases). From germline, CDR1 is SGHTA and CDR2 FQGNSA. The CDR3 has 15 residues. V lost 2 bases and J lost 4, with 14 bases in between. The DNA of the CDR3 is TGTGCCAGCAGCTTATGGGGCAGGTTTGGCACTGAAGCTTTCTTT. Protein sequence: CASSLWGRFGTEAFF.

This chain joins TRBV27 and TRBJ2-7; TRBD1 agrees at 9 bases. The length of the CDR3 is 15 residues. The V gene end was trimmed by 6 bases and the J gene end by 3 bases; junction bases not matched to a gene: 9. Per germline, CDR1 MNHEY and CDR2 SMNVEV (reference sequence). CDR3: CASRKTGTGSYEQYF. In DNA, the CDR3 is TGTGCCAGCAGGAAAACGGGGACAGGGAGCTACGAGCAGTACTTC.

This sequence joins TRBV4-3 and TRBJ1-1, with D perhaps matching TRBD1 (6 bases). V lost 4 bases and J lost 4, with 13 bases in between. The CDR3 has 14 residues. The germline V gene encodes CDR1 LGHNA and CDR2 YSLEER. CDR3: CASSPNPGVTEAFF. Written as DNA, the CDR3 is TGCGCCAGCAGCCCCAATCCAGGGGTCACTGAAGCTTTCTTT.

J is TRBJ1-2 and V is TRBV19; TRBD1 is a possible D gene (5 bases). Trimming shortened V by 5 bases and J by 4 bases, and 11 bases separated the two germline ends. The germline CDR1 and CDR2 sequences are LNHDA and SQIVND (reference sequence). This CDR3 has 13 amino acids. Here the CDR3 DNA reads TGTGCCAGTAGTCCAGAGACAGCCTATGGCTACACCTTC. Translated, it gives CASSPETAYGYTF.

V gene TRBV7-9 combines with J gene TRBJ2-1; D is perhaps TRBD2 (6 bases). V lost 2 bases and J lost 7, with 21 bases in between. Germline V lookup: CDR1 SEHNR, CDR2 FQNEAQ (reference sequence). CDR3 length: 17 residues. Written as DNA, the CDR3 is TGTGCCAGCAGCTTACTGGCACGACTAGAGGATCTAAATGAGCAGTTCTTC. Protein: CASSLLARLEDLNEQFF.

The CDR3: CASSQTLIYEQYF. DNA of the CDR3: TGCGCCAGCAGCCAGACCTTAATCTACGAGCAGTACTTC. The V gene is TRBV4-1, the J gene TRBJ2-7, with no clear D. This CDR3 contains 13 residues. CDR1 and CDR2 (germline): MGHRA, YSYEKL. Trimming removed 3 bases from V and 3 bases from J, with 9 bases in between.

The rearrangement joins TRBV10-3 to TRBJ2-7; 10 bases are shared with TRBD1. Trimming at V came to 3 bases and at J to 4 bases, leaving 9 bases not matched to a gene. CDR1 is ENHRY, CDR2 SYGVKD, per germline. The CDR3 contains 16 residues. For the CDR3, the DNA is TGTGCCATCAGTGACTGGGGACAGGGGAGGGAGTACGAGCAGTACTTC. Translated, it gives CAISDWGQGREYEQYF.

The rearrangement joins TRBV7-9 to TRBJ2-5; D might be TRBD1 (6 bases). The germline V gene has CDR1 SEHNR and CDR2 FQNEAQ (reference sequence). The CDR3 has 15 residues. The V and J ends lost 5 bases and 1 base respectively, with 14 bases between them. The CDR3 region has the DNA TGTGCCAGCAGCCCAAAGGACAGCGGCCAAGAGACCCAGTACTTC. Translation gives CASSPKDSGQETQYF.

CDR3 in DNA: TGTGCCAGCAGCTTTCGACAGATAGACACTGAAGCTTTCTTT. Its protein product is CASSFRQIDTEAFF. V gene TRBV7-8 combines with J gene TRBJ1-1, with a weak D call TRBD1 (5 bases). The CDR3 is 14 amino acids. CDR1 and CDR2 from the germline V gene are SGHVS and FQNEAQ. V lost 3 bases to trimming and J lost 3 bases, with 11 bases between them.

This chain links TRBV10-2 with TRBJ1-2, with D possibly TRBD1 on 6 matching bases. In germline, CDR1 is WSHSY, CDR2 SAAADI. V lost 3 bases, J lost 4 bases, and 12 bases lay in between. The CDR3 is made up of 14 amino acids. In nucleotides, the CDR3 is TGCGCCAGCAGTGAAAGAGGACAGTTCTATGGCTACACCTTC. Amino acids: CASSERGQFYGYTF.

This clone has a single count. The chain couples TRBV7-8 to TRBJ2-7; D unresolved. Germline V gene sequence: CDR1 SGHVS, CDR2 FQNEAQ. This CDR3 has 14 residues. V lost 1 base to trimming and J lost 3 bases, with 10 bases between them. The CDR3 region is CASSLVSPGYEQYF. CDR3 DNA: TGTGCCAGCAGCTTAGTGTCCCCCGGCTACGAGCAGTACTTC.

The CDR3 reads CASSLTGATTEQFF. The CDR3 DNA reads as TGTGCCAGCAGTTTAACAGGGGCTACAACTGAGCAGTTCTTC. The rearrangement joins TRBV28 to TRBJ2-1; TRBD1 matches 7 bases. V lost 2 bases to trimming and J lost 9 bases; unmatched junction nucleotides: 7. CDR1 MDHEN and CDR2 SYDVKM come from the germline V gene. The CDR3 loop spans 14 amino acids.